These 10 T cell receptor beta chains were all obtained from the same sample, sequenced in a study of T cell responses to AZD1222 COVID-19 vaccine. Profiling relied on immunoSEQ multiplex PCR, and the TCRdb table lists in-frame clones only, not all of them. Of about 120,000 clones in the sample, about 86% are singletons; the top ten hold about 2.9%. This specimen consisted of peripheral blood, obtained 28 days after the second AZD1222 dose. These receptors originate from an adult who received the AZD1222 COVID-19 vaccine.

This chain joins TRBV6-5 and TRBJ1-5, with a weak D call TRBD1 (6 bases). The CDR3 is 14 residues long. Trimming left V 5 bases short and J 5 bases short, with 13 bases between. Germline-derived CDR1 and CDR2 are MNHEY and SVGAGI. The CDR3 sequence is CASSRPRGDQPQHF. DNA for the CDR3: TGTGCCAGCAGTAGACCAAGGGGGGATCAGCCCCAGCATTTT.

This clone was counted between two and nine times. This rearrangement joins TRBV7-8 to TRBJ1-2; D possibly corresponds to TRBD1 (5 bases). Trimming pared 3 bases from V and 8 bases from J, leaving 16 bases between. The CDR3 spans 14 residues. Germline V gives CDR1 SGHVS, CDR2 FQNEAQ. The CDR3 DNA sequence: TGTGCCAGCAGCTTTTCGGGACCAGTAGGAGGCTACACCTTC. It encodes CASSFSGPVGGYTF.

CDR3 residues: CASSLGGTQYF. CDR3 coding DNA: TGTGCCAGCAGTCTGGGAGGGACGCAGTATTTT. This chain connects TRBV27 to TRBJ2-3; 7 positions agree with TRBD2. J gave up 9 bases and V 5 bases, and 2 bases lay outside the gene matches. The CDR3 runs to 11 residues. Germline assignment: CDR1 MNHEY and CDR2 SMNVEV (reference sequence).

The chain uses TRBV19 and TRBJ1-1; D perhaps matches TRBD1 (5 bases). The germline gives CDR1 LNHDA, CDR2 SQIVND (reference sequence). The CDR3 totals 16 residues. V was cut by 0 bases and J by 2 bases, with 13 bases left in between. This chain's CDR3 is CASSIDGGRTNTEAFF. The CDR3 region has the DNA TGTGCCAGTAGTATAGATGGAGGACGGACAAACACTGAAGCTTTCTTT.

This clone was observed at least ten times. V usage is TRBV4-3 and J usage is TRBJ2-2; TRBD2 aligns across 11 bases. The CDR3 loop spans 19 amino acids. Looked up from germline, CDR1 is LGHNA and CDR2 is YSLEER. J lost 5 bases, V lost 2 bases, and 13 bases had no gene match. The CDR3 DNA reads as TGCGCCAGCAGCCAATCCCTAGCGGGGGGATCCTACACTACCGGGGAGCTGTTTTTT. Its translation is CASSQSLAGGSYTTGELFF.

This chain connects TRBV6-4 to TRBJ1-2; TRBD1 might be the D (5 bases). Germline CDR1 reads MRHNA; CDR2 reads SNTAGT. This CDR3 region has 13 residues. Trimming pared 2 bases from V and 7 bases from J, leaving 11 bases between. The CDR3 nucleotides read TGTGCCAGCAGTGACCAGGGAGGAAGTGGCTACACCTTC. Translation: CASSDQGGSGYTF.

V and J are TRBV5-1 and TRBJ2-2; a weak D match, TRBD1 (6 bases). V was shortened by 9 bases and J by 4 bases, with 19 bases between the two germline ends. The CDR3 sequence is 15 residues long. Germline CDR1 SGHRS, CDR2 YFSETQ. Written as DNA, the CDR3 is TGCGCCACCAGGGCACAGGGTTTGGTCACCGGGGAGCTGTTTTTT. Translation gives CATRAQGLVTGELFF. Complete variable domain (other parts from reference TRBV5-1 and TRBJ2-2): KAGVTQTPRYLIKTRGQQVTLSCSPISGHRSVSWYQQTPGQGLQFLFEYFSETQRNKGNFPGRFSGRQFSNSRSEMNVSTLELGDSALYLCATRAQGLVTGELFFGEGSRLTVL.

This sequence joins TRBV6-5 and TRBJ1-4; no clear D. Germline V gives CDR1 MNHEY, CDR2 SVGAGI. The germline V and J ends were trimmed by 7 bases and 8 bases, with 17 bases remaining between them. This CDR3 region has 14 residues. The CDR3, as DNA: TGTGCCAGCAATTCCCATGGCCTCCGGGAAAAACTGTTTTTT. Protein product: CASNSHGLREKLFF.

This chain links TRBV29-1 with TRBJ1-1; tentative D call: TRBD1 (5 bases). This CDR3 comprises 12 residues. Germline values: CDR1 SQVTM, CDR2 ANQGSEA. Trimming removed 5 bases from V and 3 bases from J, with 10 bases in between. The CDR3 spells CSVSRGHTEAFF. CDR3 DNA: TGCAGCGTTTCTCGGGGCCACACTGAAGCTTTCTTT. The full variable domain, its missing parts supplied by reference TRBV29-1 and TRBJ1-1, is SAVISQKPSRDICQRGTSLTIQCQVDSQVTMMFWYRQQPGQSLTLIATANQGSEATYESGFVIDKFPISRPNLTFSTLTVSNMSPEDSSIYLCSVSRGHTEAFFGQGTRLTVV.

V and J are TRBV12-5 and TRBJ1-1, with D perhaps matching TRBD1 (5 bases). This CDR3 has 17 amino acids. V was clipped by 1 base and J by 1 base, with 16 bases between them. The V gene's germline CDR1 is LGHNT and CDR2 FRNRAP. DNA of the CDR3: TGTGCTAGTGGTTTGGGCCCCGGCGGGGGGGAGAACACTGAAGCTTTCTTT. This sequence encodes CASGLGPGGGENTEAFF.